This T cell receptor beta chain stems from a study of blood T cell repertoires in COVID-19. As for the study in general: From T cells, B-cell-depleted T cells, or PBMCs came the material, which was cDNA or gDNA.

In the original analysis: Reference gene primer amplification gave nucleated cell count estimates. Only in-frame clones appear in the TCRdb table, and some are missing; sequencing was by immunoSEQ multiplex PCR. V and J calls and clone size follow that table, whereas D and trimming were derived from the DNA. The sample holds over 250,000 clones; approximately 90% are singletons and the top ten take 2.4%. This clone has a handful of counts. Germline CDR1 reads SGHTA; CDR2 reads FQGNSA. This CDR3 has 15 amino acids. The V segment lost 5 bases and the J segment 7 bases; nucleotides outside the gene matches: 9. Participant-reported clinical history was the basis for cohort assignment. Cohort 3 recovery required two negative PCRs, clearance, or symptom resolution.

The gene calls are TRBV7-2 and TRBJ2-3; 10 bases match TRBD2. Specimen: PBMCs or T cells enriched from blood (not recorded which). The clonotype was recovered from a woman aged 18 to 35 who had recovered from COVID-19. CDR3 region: CASSPGAGGLYTQYF. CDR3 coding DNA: TGTGCCAGCAGCCCTGGAGCGGGGGGGCTATATACGCAGTATTTT.